These T cell receptor beta chains were read from a single sample in a study of PD-L1 blockade in urothelial cancer. Here immunoSEQ multiplex PCR was the method, and the copy in TCRdb shows in-frame clones only, minus some. The top ten hold roughly 2% of the sample, which has tens of thousands of clones, 84% seen once. Here the sequenced sample was PBMCs, taken around atezolizumab (anti-PD-L1) treatment. These receptors all stem from a man aged 55 to 70 with urothelial cancer. Both conserved end residues are part of each CDR3. D genes are given only for firm matches. Size values are once, few and many counts, or a class for expanded clones, and some rows have none.

D gene,CDR3 length,J gene,V gene,clone size,CDR3 protein,CDR3 DNA
TRBD1,14,TRBJ1-3,TRBV29-1,.,CSVGDRPSGNTIYF,TGCAGCGTTGGGGACAGGCCCTCTGGAAACACCATATATTTT
TRBD1,15,TRBJ2-3,TRBV6-1,.,CASSADRGWADTQYF,TGTGCCAGCAGTGCAGACAGGGGGTGGGCAGATACGCAGTATTTT
TRBD1,14,TRBJ2-1,TRBV18,.,CASSGTAAYNEQFF,TGTGCCAGCTCGGGGACAGCGGCCTACAATGAGCAGTTCTTC
.,14,TRBJ2-7,TRBV5-1,.,CASSFGGNSYEQYF,TGCGCCAGCAGCTTTGGCGGAAATTCCTACGAGCAGTACTTC
TRBD1,16,TRBJ2-2,TRBV5-1,few,CASSLFRQGDTGELFF,TGCGCCAGCAGCTTGTTTCGCCAGGGGGATACCGGGGAGCTGTTTTTT
TRBD1,17,TRBJ1-2,TRBV28,once,CASSVQGAHFALYGYTF,TGTGCCAGCAGTGTTCAGGGGGCGCATTTCGCTCTCTATGGCTACACCTTC
.,14,TRBJ2-7,TRBV15,.,CATSRDLQIYEQYF,TGTGCCACCAGCAGAGATCTCCAGATCTACGAGCAGTACTTC
.,17,TRBJ2-7,TRBV21-1,.,CASSKSPPSGYRNEQYF,TGTGCCAGCAGCAAATCCCCCCCCTCGGGTTACCGGAACGAGCAGTACTTC
TRBD1,15,TRBJ2-7,TRBV9,.,CASSARDRGLSEQYF,TGTGCCAGCAGCGCCCGGGACAGGGGGCTTTCCGAGCAGTACTTC
.,16,TRBJ2-2,TRBV7-7,.,CASSKGRGEHTGELFF,TGTGCCAGCAGCAAAGGCAGGGGCGAGCACACCGGGGAGCTGTTTTTT
.,14,TRBJ1-5,TRBV6-5,.,CASLGGGGNQPQHF,TGTGCCAGCCTCGGCGGGGGTGGCAATCAGCCCCAGCATTTT
.,16,TRBJ1-6,TRBV5-1,.,CASSLYRDGLNSPLHF,TGCGCCAGCAGCTTGTACAGGGACGGGCTTAATTCACCCCTCCACTTT
TRBD1,15,TRBJ2-7,TRBV7-8,few,CASSSPGTGNYEQYF,TGTGCCAGCAGCTCGCCCGGGACAGGGAACTACGAGCAGTACTTC
.,12,TRBJ1-1,TRBV30,few,CAWGRGSTEAFF,TGTGCCTGGGGCAGGGGATCCACTGAAGCTTTCTTT
TRBD1,17,TRBJ2-1,TRBV18,once,CASSPQTGGSSYNEQFF,TGTGCCAGCTCACCGCAAACAGGGGGCAGCTCCTACAATGAGCAGTTCTTC
.,15,TRBJ1-1,TRBV29-1,.,CSVDLAAGLNTEAFF,TGCAGCGTTGATTTGGCCGCGGGGCTGAACACTGAAGCTTTCTTT
TRBD1,14,TRBJ1-3,TRBV7-8,.,CASSWTGKGNTIYF,TGTGCCAGCAGCTGGACAGGAAAAGGAAACACCATATATTTT
.,15,TRBJ2-7,TRBV27,.,CASSFRTRGTYEQYF,TGTGCCAGCAGTTTCCGTACTAGGGGGACCTACGAGCAGTACTTC
TRBD1,15,TRBJ2-1,TRBV5-6,once,CASSPWTGGEGEQFF,TGTGCCAGCAGCCCCTGGACAGGGGGCGAAGGAGAGCAGTTCTTC
.,16,TRBJ2-7,TRBV5-1,.,CASSLNPSAITYEQYF,TGCGCCAGCAGCTTGAACCCTAGCGCCATTACCTACGAGCAGTACTTC
.,14,TRBJ1-5,TRBV28,once,CASSMPVRNQPQHF,TGTGCCAGCAGCATGCCGGTCCGCAATCAGCCCCAGCATTTT
.,15,TRBJ2-6,TRBV9,once,CASSVNRVGANVLTF,TGTGCCAGCAGCGTAAATCGGGTTGGGGCCAACGTCCTGACTTTC
.,18,TRBJ1-3,TRBV7-2,.,CASSLGPGVHSSGNTIYF,TGTGCCAGCAGCTTAGGGCCAGGGGTCCATTCCTCTGGAAACACCATATATTTT
.,16,TRBJ1-4,TRBV18,.,CASSLTTVTTNEKLFF,TGTGCCAGCTCCCTAACGACTGTTACAACTAATGAAAAACTGTTTTTT
.,16,TRBJ1-4,TRBV9,many,CASSTYSGGTGEKLFF,TGTGCCAGCAGCACTTATTCGGGGGGTACGGGTGAAAAACTGTTTTTT
TRBD2,15,TRBJ2-5,TRBV7-2,few,CASSRTSGLQETQYF,TGTGCCAGCAGCCGGACTAGCGGGCTCCAAGAGACCCAGTACTTC
.,15,TRBJ1-1,TRBV10-3,.,CAISGGGGQNTEAFF,TGTGCCATCAGTGGGGGAGGAGGGCAGAACACTGAAGCTTTCTTT
.,15,TRBJ1-1,TRBV19,.,CASTYAGQGNTEAFF,TGTGCGAGTACCTACGCAGGCCAGGGCAACACTGAAGCTTTCTTT
.,14,TRBJ1-1,TRBV7-8,.,CASSPSMRGAEAFF,TGTGCCAGCAGCCCTAGTATGCGGGGGGCTGAAGCTTTCTTT
TRBD1,14,TRBJ2-1,TRBV2,.,CASSGGQTYNEQFF,TGTGCCAGCAGTGGGGGACAGACCTACAATGAGCAGTTCTTC